The present T cell receptor (beta chain) was sequenced within a study of shared clonotypes between healthy human individuals. Study-wide points: Some clonotypes were shared by all four sorted-subset donors, while others were not shared. The non-shared ones had lower generation probabilities than the shared ones. What limited the represented genetic and exposure-history diversity was the small number of donors.

Comment on this clone: The antigen is not known.

Pooled CD45RO+ cells and CCR7-negative CD45RA+ TemRA cells made up CD8 memory. Genomic DNA (from each subset) was split evenly across several immunoSEQ plates. The repertoire was sequenced with immunoSEQ multiplex PCR; TCRdb's copy has only in-frame clones and lacks some. The sample records a few hundred thousand clones, 90% to 97% being singletons. Germline V CDR1 and CDR2: MNHEY, SVGAGI. The CDR3 consists of 14 residues. The J segment lost 4 bases and the V segment lost 0 bases, leaving 3 bases of the junction unmatched. Material for sequencing was memory CD8+ T cells sorted from blood. Subset given: CD45RO+ cells pooled with CCR7-negative TemRA cells. The source of this sequence is a man aged 25 to 40 in good health. This chain links TRBV6-5 with TRBJ2-7; TRBD1 aligns across 7 bases. CDR3 region: CASSYSTGFYEQYF. The DNA of the CDR3 is TGTGCCAGCAGTTACTCGACAGGGTTTTACGAGCAGTACTTC.